The source of this TCR beta chain is a study of control samples from healthy donors and cancer patients. This CDR3 has 14 amino acids. The V gene lost 6 bases and the J gene lost 3 bases, with 11 bases spanning the gap. Germline V gene sequence: CDR1 LGHNT, CDR2 FRNRAP. Assay used: immunoSEQ multiplex PCR; TCRdb lists only in-frame clones, some missing. The sample yields under 65,000 clones, 90% seen once. The chain combines TRBV12-5 with TRBJ2-2; possible D gene TRBD2, 7 bases. The clonotype comes from a woman in her fifties or sixties with colorectal cancer. Specimen: PBMCs. Written as DNA, the CDR3 is TGTGCTAGTGGCCGGGGGGCTGACACCGGGGAGCTGTTTTTT. Its protein is CASGRGADTGELFF.